Following are 18 T cell receptor beta chains from one sample sequenced in a study of control samples from healthy donors and cancer patients. Here immunoSEQ multiplex PCR was the method, and the copy in TCRdb shows in-frame clones only, minus some. The repertoire includes fewer than 95,000 clones, 85% to 90% of them detected once, and roughly 1.2% sits in the top ten. Sequenced sample: blood. Source of these receptors: a woman aged 50 to 60 in good health.

This chain connects TRBV7-2 to TRBJ1-6; no definite D call. Trimming removed 3 bases from V and 5 bases from J, with 14 bases in between. Germline V gene lookup returns CDR1 SGHTA and CDR2 FQGNSA. The CDR3 loop spans 16 amino acids. The CDR3 DNA is TGTGCCAGCAGCTTCCCCCTAGGGATAAATAATTCACCCCTCCACTTT. Encoded protein: CASSFPLGINNSPLHF.

The chain recombines TRBV5-6 with TRBJ1-4; the D gene is possibly TRBD1 (5 bases). V was pared by 4 bases and J by 7 bases, with 17 bases between. CDR1 SGHDT and CDR2 YYEEEE come from the germline V gene. This CDR3 has 15 residues. CDR3 in amino acids: CASSPRWGYGEKLFF. The CDR3 DNA reads as TGTGCCAGCAGCCCCAGGTGGGGGTACGGTGAAAAACTGTTTTTT.

The CDR3 loop reads CSATGQGGKSEQFF. The CDR3 bases are TGCAGCGCAACCGGACAGGGGGGAAAAAGTGAGCAGTTCTTC. The chain recombines TRBV29-1 with TRBJ2-1; the match to TRBD1 covers 10 bases. The V and J ends lost 7 bases and 9 bases, in that order; junction bases with no gene match: 12. CDR3 size: 14 residues. Germline-derived CDR1 and CDR2 are SQVTM and ANQGSEA.

Here the CDR3 DNA reads TGTGCCAGCTCACCCTCCCGCCTTTCTGGGGCCAACGTCCTGACTTTC. Amino acid sequence: CASSPSRLSGANVLTF. The J gene is TRBJ2-6, the V gene TRBV18; D is undetermined. In germline, CDR1 is KGHSH, CDR2 LQKENI. Trimming took off 3 bases at V and 1 base at J, with 10 bases between the two ends. The CDR3 consists of 16 residues.

J is TRBJ2-3 and V is TRBV5-1; 11 nucleotides match TRBD2. The V gene's germline CDR1 is SGHRS and CDR2 YFSETQ. This CDR3 comprises 16 residues. V gave up 7 bases and J gave up 6 bases; unmatched junction bases: 13. The CDR3 region has the DNA TGCGCCAGCTCTAGCGGGAGGTCCCCCCTCGTGGATACGCAGTATTTT. It encodes CASSSGRSPLVDTQYF.

The J gene is TRBJ1-2, the V gene TRBV28; D gene uncertain. The CDR3 covers 13 residues. The ends were cut back, 2 bases at V and 2 bases at J, with 6 bases in the middle. Germline values: CDR1 MDHEN, CDR2 SYDVKM. The CDR3, as DNA: TGTGCCAGCAGTTTAACAATGAACTATGGCTACACCTTC. Residues: CASSLTMNYGYTF.

CDR3 protein: CASSAHRSGGSTNEKLFF. The DNA of the CDR3 is TGTGCCAGCAGCGCCCACAGGTCCGGGGGATCAACTAATGAAAAACTGTTTTTT. The V gene is TRBV7-2, the J gene TRBJ1-4; maybe TRBD1 (5 bases). CDR1 is SGHTA and CDR2 is FQGNSA in the germline V gene. V was clipped by 5 bases and J by 0 bases, with 19 bases between them. The CDR3 spans 18 residues.

The chain recombines TRBV7-3 with TRBJ1-5; tentatively, D is TRBD1 (6 bases). This CDR3 contains 13 residues. Trimming removed 1 base from V and 11 bases from J, with 12 bases in between. Per the germline V gene, CDR1 is SGHTA and CDR2 is FQGTGA. CDR3 DNA: TGTGCCAGCAGCTTAAACCCAACAGGGTCCCAGCATTTT. It is translated as CASSLNPTGSQHF.

This clone was counted once. The genes are TRBV6-6 and TRBJ1-2; a weak D match, TRBD1 (6 bases). Per germline, CDR1 MNHNY and CDR2 SVGAGI (reference sequence). This CDR3 is 14 amino acids long. V lost 5 bases and J lost 3, with 13 bases in between. The CDR3 region is CASSRDTRDYGYTF. The CDR3 DNA follows: TGTGCCAGCAGTAGGGACACCCGGGACTATGGCTACACCTTC.

The rearrangement joins TRBV6-4 to TRBJ2-2; D ambiguous. V lost 2 bases and J 2 bases, leaving 6 bases between the germline ends. Per the germline V gene, CDR1 is MRHNA and CDR2 is SNTAGT. CDR3 length equals 14 residues. CDR3 in amino acids: CASSDLVNTGELFF. CDR3 nucleotides: TGTGCCAGCAGTGACCTGGTAAACACCGGGGAGCTGTTTTTT.

The chain recombines TRBV7-9 with TRBJ2-1; 11 bases are a match to TRBD1. V lost 1 base to trimming and J lost 6 bases; unmatched junction nucleotides: 11. This CDR3 has 18 amino acids. Germline loops: CDR1 SEHNR, CDR2 FQNEAQ (reference sequence). The CDR3 here is CASSLVRAGTGGFNEQFF. CDR3 coding DNA: TGTGCCAGCAGCTTAGTTCGGGCCGGGACAGGGGGATTCAATGAGCAGTTCTTC.

This chain links TRBV28 with TRBJ1-1; D unclear. CDR3 length: 15 amino acids. Germline values: CDR1 MDHEN, CDR2 SYDVKM. Trimming removed 2 bases at V and 1 base at J, with 11 bases between. CDR3 DNA sequence: TGTGCCAGCAGTTTAGTCGGGAGGCCGAACACTGAAGCTTTCTTT. Encoded protein: CASSLVGRPNTEAFF.

The V call is TRBV19, the J call TRBJ2-1, with 7 bases matching TRBD1. The CDR3 contains 15 residues. The V and J ends lost 0 bases and 2 bases, in that order; junction bases with no gene match: 1. Per the germline V gene, CDR1 is LNHDA and CDR2 is SQIVND (reference sequence). CDR3 sequence (DNA): TGTGCCAGTAGTATAGATAGGGGGCCCTACAATGAGCAGTTCTTC. It translates to CASSIDRGPYNEQFF.

The chain is built from TRBV5-1 and TRBJ2-3; 10 nucleotides align to TRBD2. The CDR3 is 16 residues long. The V gene end was trimmed by 0 bases and the J gene end by 4 bases; junction bases not matched to a gene: 5. Germline CDR1 is SGHRS and CDR2 is YFSETQ. The CDR3 DNA reads as TGCGCCAGCAGCTTGGCGATAGCGGGGGGTCCAGATACGCAGTATTTT. Translating gives CASSLAIAGGPDTQYF.

The chain joins TRBV6-5 to TRBJ2-7; perhaps TRBD1 as D (6 bases). This CDR3 has 14 residues. V lost 5 bases, J lost 1 base, and 12 bases lay in between. Germline-derived CDR1 and CDR2 are MNHEY and SVGAGI. CDR3 nucleotides: TGTGCCAGCAGTAAGAACAGGGAATCCTACGAGCAGTACTTC. Protein: CASSKNRESYEQYF.

The V and J genes are TRBV29-1 and TRBJ2-5, with D possibly matching TRBD1 (5 bases). CDR3 length equals 13 residues. Trimming took off 6 bases at V and 5 bases at J, with 16 bases between the two ends. In germline, CDR1 is SQVTM, CDR2 ANQGSEA. The CDR3 DNA is TGCAGCGTGTCACAGGTCGTCGAGGAGACCCAGTACTTC. Encoded protein: CSVSQVVEETQYF.

The chain employs TRBV29-1 and TRBJ1-1; D perhaps matches TRBD1 (5 bases). The CDR3 runs to 15 residues. Deletions cut 2 bases from V and 3 bases from J, with 16 bases between. Germline assignment: CDR1 SQVTM and CDR2 ANQGSEA. CDR3 nucleotides: TGCAGCGTTGAAATTGGGACGGCGATCCACACTGAAGCTTTCTTT. Translating it yields CSVEIGTAIHTEAFF. Complete variable domain (other parts from reference TRBV29-1 and TRBJ1-1): SAVISQKPSRDICQRGTSLTIQCQVDSQVTMMFWYRQQPGQSLTLIATANQGSEATYESGFVIDKFPISRPNLTFSTLTVSNMSPEDSSIYLCSVEIGTAIHTEAFFGQGTRLTVV.

The V call is TRBV28, the J call TRBJ1-4; TRBD1 matches at 9 bases. The CDR3 consists of 15 residues. V lost 2 bases to trimming and J lost 8 bases; unmatched junction nucleotides: 6. CDR1 is MDHEN, CDR2 SYDVKM, per germline. CDR3 bases: TGTGCCAGCAGTTTAGCGACAGGGGGGACGGAAAAACTGTTTTTT. Translation gives CASSLATGGTEKLFF. The full variable domain, in which reference TRBV28 and TRBJ1-4 provide the parts outside the CDR3, is DVKVTQSSRYLVKRTGEKVFLECVQDMDHENMFWYRQDPGLGLRLIYFSYDVKMKEKGDIPEGYSVSREKKERFSLILESASTNQTSMYLCASSLATGGTEKLFFGSGTQLSVL.